The 25 T cell receptor beta chains listed next were all sequenced from one sample in a study of shared clonotypes between healthy human individuals. TCRdb's table, derived via immunoSEQ multiplex PCR, lists solely in-frame clones and lacks some. The sample holds about 2 million clones; approximately 94% are singletons and the top ten take 1% to 1.5%. CD45RO-negative, CCR7-positively selected cells formed the naive CD8 fraction, excluding terminally differentiated effector memory CD45RA+ cells. The material sequenced was naive CD8+ T cells sorted from blood. The receptor set was obtained from a man between 18 and 35 years old in good health.

The table lists this clone with a count of one. This chain joins TRBV7-9 and TRBJ2-7; the match to TRBD1 covers 9 bases. The germline V gene encodes CDR1 SEHNR and CDR2 FQNEAQ (reference sequence). Unmatched junction bases numbered 2, after V lost 2 bases and J lost 3 bases. This CDR3 has 14 residues. The CDR3 DNA sequence: TGTGCCAGCAGCTTATCGGACAGGGGCTACGAGCAGTACTTC. The encoded protein is CASSLSDRGYEQYF.

Worth noting for this clone: Other nucleotide sequences from this sample produce the same CDR3. The V call is TRBV28, the J call TRBJ2-7, with D perhaps TRBD1 or TRBD2 (7 bases each). V lost 3 bases to trimming and J lost 1 base, with 10 bases between them. CDR1 is MDHEN, CDR2 SYDVKM, per germline. The length of the CDR3 is 14 residues. The CDR3 DNA reads TGTGCCAGCAGTTTGCAGGGGGGGTCCTACGAGCAGTACTTC. Residues: CASSLQGGSYEQYF.

The chain links TRBV10-2 to TRBJ2-7; D is unclear. Between the trimmed V and J ends, which lost 3 bases and 7 bases, there was a span of 7 bases. Germline V lookup: CDR1 WSHSY, CDR2 SAAADI. The CDR3 has 11 amino acids. The CDR3, as DNA: TGCGCCAGCAGTGACCCGATAGAGCAGTACTTC. Its protein product is CASSDPIEQYF.

The chain carries TRBV27 and TRBJ2-5; TRBD1 matches at 7 bases. CDR1 and CDR2 from the germline V gene are MNHEY and SMNVEV (reference sequence). This CDR3 region has 14 residues. V was pared by 6 bases and J by 2 bases, with 6 bases of the junction left unmatched. In nucleotides, the CDR3 is TGTGCCAGCAGAGTACGGGACAGACAAGAGACCCAGTACTTC. This codes for CASRVRDRQETQYF.

In its sample, this clone was seen once. The CDR3 coding sequence is TGTGCCAGCAGTTACAGTCCCAGGGATGACAATGAGCAGTTCTTC. This sequence encodes CASSYSPRDDNEQFF. The chain employs TRBV6-5 and TRBJ2-1, with D perhaps TRBD1 (5 bases). The ends were cut back, 2 bases at V and 5 bases at J, with 13 bases in the middle. CDR1 is MNHEY and CDR2 is SVGAGI in the germline V gene. The CDR3 is made up of 15 amino acids.

This sequence joins TRBV5-8 and TRBJ1-4; D remains unclear. V was cut by 9 bases and J by 11 bases, with 8 bases left in between. The CDR3 covers 9 residues. Germline V gene lookup returns CDR1 SGHTS and CDR2 YDEGEE. The CDR3 bases are TGTGCCACCCCCGGGAAACTGTTTTTT. Amino acid sequence: CATPGKLFF.

Note on this clone: Additional DNA sequences in this sample encode the identical CDR3. This chain links TRBV4-3 with TRBJ2-7, with 7 nucleotides matching TRBD1. Germline lookup yields CDR1 LGHNA and CDR2 YSLEER. Trimming cost V 0 bases and J 2 bases; bases outside gene matches: 4. The CDR3 is 15 amino acids. The CDR3 region has the DNA TGCGCCAGCAGCCAAGAGGTTACAGGGGCCTACGAGCAGTACTTC. Amino acids: CASSQEVTGAYEQYF.

This chain connects TRBV5-4 to TRBJ1-4; D call uncertain. Germline V gives CDR1 SGHNT, CDR2 YYREEE (reference sequence). The CDR3 contains 15 residues. Trimming cost V 3 bases and J 2 bases, with 11 bases left between them. The CDR3 DNA follows: TGTGCCAGCAGCTCCGGGGAGGAGACTAATGAAAAACTGTTTTTT. It encodes CASSSGEETNEKLFF.

This chain connects TRBV25-1 to TRBJ1-4, with D hard to call. Trimming removed 4 bases from V and 0 bases from J, with 12 bases in between. Germline CDR1 MGHDK, CDR2 SYGVNS. The CDR3 runs to 16 residues. The CDR3 nucleotides read TGTGCCAGCAGTGGGTTGCCGGCGGCAACTAATGAAAAACTGTTTTTT. It specifies CASSGLPAATNEKLFF.

The chain joins TRBV13 to TRBJ1-5, with D unresolved. The CDR3 loop spans 12 amino acids. Germline lookup yields CDR1 PRHDT and CDR2 FYEKMQ (reference sequence). V lost 6 bases and J lost 0, with 3 bases in between. CDR3 region: CASSFSNQPQHF. CDR3 nucleotide sequence: TGTGCCAGCAGTTTTAGCAATCAGCCCCAGCATTTT.

The chain carries TRBV27 and TRBJ2-4; 7 nucleotides agree with TRBD2. CDR3 length equals 14 residues. The V gene's germline CDR1 is MNHEY and CDR2 SMNVEV (reference sequence). With V trimmed by 3 bases and J by 9 bases, 8 bases remained unmatched. The CDR3 spells CASSFGGTTGIQYF. CDR3 nucleotides: TGTGCCAGCAGTTTCGGGGGGACTACGGGCATTCAGTACTTC.

The chain couples TRBV9 to TRBJ2-5; perhaps TRBD2 as D (7 bases). Germline CDR1 SGDLS, CDR2 YYNGEE. Between the trimmed V and J ends, which lost 9 bases and 2 bases, there was a span of 20 bases. The CDR3 runs 15 residues. CDR3 coding DNA: TGTGCCACATCCTTGGGAGGGGGGGGACAAGAGACCCAGTACTTC. Encoded protein: CATSLGGGGQETQYF.

The chain couples TRBV6-6 to TRBJ2-5, with 9 nucleotides matching TRBD1. The germline CDR1 and CDR2 sequences are MNHNY and SVGAGI (reference sequence). V shed 2 bases, J shed 4 bases, and the junction held 2 bases outside the gene matches. The length of the CDR3 is 14 residues. The CDR3 sequence: CASSYLDRGETQYF. CDR3 DNA: TGTGCCAGCAGTTACCTGGACAGGGGAGAGACCCAGTACTTC.

Regarding this clone: Other DNA sequences within the sample encode an identical CDR3. The chain uses TRBV6-5 and TRBJ2-4, with D unresolved. CDR3 length equals 13 residues. From germline, CDR1 is MNHEY and CDR2 SVGAGI. Trimming shortened V by 0 bases and J by 6 bases, and 6 bases separated the two germline ends. The CDR3: CASSYSEGNIQYF. CDR3 coding DNA: TGTGCCAGCAGTTACTCGGAAGGAAACATTCAGTACTTC.

This clone was recorded once. Different DNA sequences within this sample yield the same CDR3. The J gene is TRBJ2-7, the V gene TRBV19; 7 positions match TRBD1. Germline CDR1 LNHDA, CDR2 SQIVND (reference sequence). Losses at the gene ends were 6 bases for V and 0 bases for J; bases not matched to a gene: 2. The CDR3 contains 13 residues. DNA for the CDR3: TGTGCCAGTAGCCACAGGGGCTCCTACGAGCAGTACTTC. Amino acids: CASSHRGSYEQYF.

CDR3 in DNA: TGTGCCAGCAGTGACGGGACAGGGATTGGTGGGAACATTCAGTACTTC. Translating it yields CASSDGTGIGGNIQYF. V and J are TRBV2 and TRBJ2-4; 9 bases are shared with TRBD1. Unmatched junction bases numbered 10, after V lost 3 bases and J lost 7 bases. This CDR3 comprises 16 residues. Germline CDR1 SNHLY, CDR2 FYNNEI.

As concerns this clone: Within the sample, other DNA sequences also encode this same CDR3. The chain combines TRBV7-6 with TRBJ2-7; possible D gene TRBD2, 5 bases. From germline, CDR1 is SGHVS and CDR2 FNYEAQ. V lost 1 base, J lost 4 bases, and 8 bases lay in between. The length of the CDR3 is 13 residues. In nucleotides, the CDR3 is TGTGCCAGCAGCTTAGACGAGGGTTACGAGCAGTACTTC. Translating gives CASSLDEGYEQYF.

CDR3 coding DNA: TGTGCCAGCAGTTTATCGGGCCCTCAGGGTCCAGATACGCAGTATTTT. This gives the protein CASSLSGPQGPDTQYF. V gene TRBV27 combines with J gene TRBJ2-3, with D possibly TRBD1 on 5 matching bases. The CDR3 contains 16 residues. CDR1 is MNHEY, CDR2 SMNVEV, per germline (reference sequence). The V and J ends lost 0 bases and 4 bases respectively, with 14 bases between them.

The V and J genes are TRBV11-3 and TRBJ2-1; 7 bases match TRBD2. The V gene's germline CDR1 is SGHNT and CDR2 YENEEA. The CDR3 runs to 13 residues. J lost 13 bases, V lost 4 bases, and 10 bases had no gene match. The CDR3 region is CASSSPAGRDQFF. CDR3 nucleotides: TGTGCCAGCAGCTCTCCAGCGGGAAGGGATCAGTTCTTC.

J is TRBJ1-6 and V is TRBV27; D perhaps matches TRBD1 (5 bases). The CDR3 sequence is 15 residues long. CDR1 is MNHEY, CDR2 SMNVEV, per germline (reference sequence). The ends were cut back, 4 bases at V and 5 bases at J, with 12 bases in the middle. This CDR3 reads CASSSRGGDNSPLHF. The CDR3 DNA reads as TGTGCCAGCAGTTCTCGGGGGGGAGATAATTCACCCCTCCACTTT.

As regards this clone: The same CDR3 arises from other DNA sequences in this sample as well. CDR3 sequence reads: CASSPTGTYEQYF. The CDR3, as DNA: TGTGCCAGCTCACCGACAGGAACCTACGAGCAGTACTTC. This chain uses TRBV18 with TRBJ2-7; TRBD1 might be the D (6 bases). V was shortened by 3 bases and J by 2 bases, with 8 bases between the two germline ends. Germline CDR1 reads KGHSH; CDR2 reads LQKENI. This CDR3 comprises 13 residues. The whole variable domain, remainder taken from reference TRBV18 and TRBJ2-7, is NAGVMQNPRHLVRRRGQEARLRCSPMKGHSHVYWYRQLPEEGLKFMVYLQKENIIDESGMPKERFSAEFPKEGPSILRIQQVVRGDSAAYFCASSPTGTYEQYFGPGTRLTVT.

The chain employs TRBV4-2 and TRBJ2-1; 7 bases match TRBD2. This CDR3 is 17 amino acids long. Germline lookup yields CDR1 LGHNA and CDR2 YNFKEQ. Trimming cost V 3 bases and J 0 bases; bases outside gene matches: 8. The CDR3: CASSQSSGLSSYNEQFF. Here the CDR3 DNA reads TGTGCCAGCAGCCAGTCTAGCGGATTATCCTCCTACAATGAGCAGTTCTTC.

This clone was seen just once. The chain has TRBV19 and TRBJ1-4, with D unresolved. Trimming stripped 5 bases from V and 8 bases from J, with 18 bases between. Germline lookup yields CDR1 LNHDA and CDR2 SQIVND (reference sequence). The CDR3 has 15 residues. This CDR3 is CASSLNSEWEEKLFF. Here the CDR3 DNA reads TGTGCCAGTAGTCTCAACTCGGAATGGGAAGAAAAACTGTTTTTT.

This clone was observed once. This chain links TRBV7-2 with TRBJ2-5; TRBD2 matches 8 bases. CDR1 SGHTA and CDR2 FQGNSA come from the germline V gene. V shed 5 bases and J 0 bases; nucleotides not matched to a gene: 14. This CDR3 comprises 18 residues. The CDR3 sequence is CASSGGWGGGPYQETQYF. The CDR3 DNA reads as TGTGCCAGCAGCGGAGGCTGGGGCGGGGGGCCCTACCAAGAGACCCAGTACTTC.

The chain has TRBV27 and TRBJ1-2; D is perhaps TRBD1 (5 bases). Deletions cut 7 bases from V and 2 bases from J, with 11 bases between. Germline V gives CDR1 MNHEY, CDR2 SMNVEV (reference sequence). This CDR3 has 13 amino acids. CDR3 protein: CASKIGANYGYTF. DNA for the CDR3: TGTGCCAGCAAAATCGGGGCAAACTATGGCTACACCTTC.